This passage covers 10 T cell receptor beta chains from one sample sequenced in a study of CD4 T cells in relation to SARS-CoV-2 and coronaviruses. Sequencing was performed with immunoSEQ multiplex PCR; in TCRdb, only in-frame clones are kept and a portion is missing. This table holds about 12,000 clones, 69% found once. Unexposed donor CD4+ T cells date from about 2011-2018, before the COVID-19 pandemic. After nine to ten days of culture, CD4+ T cells were isolated. Their antigen targets remain unknown. The source material was CD4+ T cells from PBMCs, cultured in vitro. These receptors originate from a human donor in good health.

This chain joins TRBV27 and TRBJ2-7, with 10 bases identical to TRBD1. V trimming: 1 base; J trimming: 6 bases; junction bases outside the gene matches: 3. CDR3 size: 14 residues. Germline values: CDR1 MNHEY, CDR2 SMNVEV (reference sequence). The CDR3 nucleotides are TGTGCCAGCAGTTTATTGGGACAGGGGACCGAGCAGTACTTC. It translates to CASSLLGQGTEQYF.

V usage is TRBV10-1 and J usage is TRBJ2-1; possibly TRBD1 for D (6 bases). V lost 4 bases and J lost 2, with 6 bases in between. Looked up from germline, CDR1 is WNHNN and CDR2 is SYGVQD (reference sequence). The CDR3 totals 13 residues. The CDR3 protein is CASSGDTYNEQFF. CDR3 DNA: TGCGCCAGCAGTGGGGACACCTACAATGAGCAGTTCTTC.

This sequence joins TRBV6-5 and TRBJ1-1; no reliable D call. In germline, CDR1 is MNHEY, CDR2 SVGAGI. Trimming left V 5 bases short and J 5 bases short, with 15 bases between. The CDR3 covers 14 residues. The CDR3 sequence is CASSHEVTGTEAFF. CDR3 bases: TGTGCCAGCAGTCACGAGGTAACGGGGACTGAAGCTTTCTTT.

This clone appeared once. The chain couples TRBV19 to TRBJ2-7; 8 positions match TRBD2. Germline-derived CDR1 and CDR2 are LNHDA and SQIVND (reference sequence). The junction had 7 bases not matched to a gene; V was cut back by 3 bases and J by 6 bases. This CDR3 comprises 14 residues. The CDR3 region is CASSMGLGSPEQYF. The CDR3 nucleotides are TGTGCCAGTAGTATGGGACTAGGGTCCCCCGAGCAGTACTTC.

The chain carries TRBV6-5 and TRBJ2-7; D is perhaps TRBD1 (7 bases). Germline CDR1 MNHEY, CDR2 SVGAGI. Deletions cut 5 bases from V and 2 bases from J, with 13 bases between. This CDR3 has 14 amino acids. The CDR3 protein is CASSQARGAYEQYF. In DNA form, the CDR3 reads TGTGCCAGCAGTCAGGCCAGGGGGGCCTACGAGCAGTACTTC.

Within the sample, this clone is medium-sized. This rearrangement joins TRBV7-8 to TRBJ2-1, with D tentatively TRBD1 (5 bases). Germline V lookup: CDR1 SGHVS, CDR2 FQNEAQ. This CDR3 comprises 14 residues. Trimming stripped 1 base from V and 7 bases from J, with 11 bases between. The CDR3 is CASSLVDSYNEQFF. The CDR3 DNA sequence: TGTGCCAGCAGCTTAGTTGACAGTTATAATGAGCAGTTCTTC.

V usage is TRBV6-5 and J usage is TRBJ2-3; the D gene could be TRBD1 or TRBD2 (5 bases each). The CDR3 is made up of 14 amino acids. With 4 bases removed from V and 5 bases from J, the gap between germline ends came to 13 bases. Germline V CDR1 and CDR2: MNHEY, SVGAGI. This CDR3 is CASSFGTGGDTQYF. CDR3 DNA: TGTGCCAGCAGTTTTGGGACGGGTGGAGATACGCAGTATTTT.

The rearrangement uses TRBV2 and TRBJ2-5; D ambiguous. Germline V gene lookup returns CDR1 SNHLY and CDR2 FYNNEI. CDR3 length equals 11 residues. Trimming removed 3 bases at V and 4 bases at J, with 3 bases between. CDR3 amino acids: CASSDRETQYF. Here the CDR3 DNA reads TGTGCCAGCAGTGACAGAGAGACCCAGTACTTC. The whole variable domain, remainder taken from reference TRBV2 and TRBJ2-5, is EPEVTQTPSHQVTQMGQEVILRCVPISNHLYFYWYRQILGQKVEFLVSFYNNEISEKSEIFDDQFSVERPDGSNFTLKIRSTKLEDSAMYFCASSDRETQYFGPGTRLLVL.

The chain links TRBV20-1 to TRBJ2-7; TRBD1 agrees at 8 bases. The ends lost 3 bases at V and 5 bases at J; junction bases unmatched: 9. This CDR3 is 14 amino acids long. Germline loops: CDR1 DFQATT, CDR2 SNEGSKA (reference sequence). In DNA, the CDR3 is TGCAGTGCTAGTCGATCGGCAGGGGGCGACGAGCAGTACTTC. Protein: CSASRSAGGDEQYF.

This clone occurred a few times. The rearrangement uses TRBV27 and TRBJ2-1, with TRBD2 identical over 11 bases. CDR1 MNHEY and CDR2 SMNVEV come from the germline V gene (reference sequence). V dropped 0 bases and J dropped 6; count of bases not matched to a gene: 1. This CDR3 has 15 amino acids. The CDR3 DNA is TGTGCCAGCAGTTTATCTAGCGGGAGGGCCAATGAGCAGTTCTTC. Protein product: CASSLSSGRANEQFF.